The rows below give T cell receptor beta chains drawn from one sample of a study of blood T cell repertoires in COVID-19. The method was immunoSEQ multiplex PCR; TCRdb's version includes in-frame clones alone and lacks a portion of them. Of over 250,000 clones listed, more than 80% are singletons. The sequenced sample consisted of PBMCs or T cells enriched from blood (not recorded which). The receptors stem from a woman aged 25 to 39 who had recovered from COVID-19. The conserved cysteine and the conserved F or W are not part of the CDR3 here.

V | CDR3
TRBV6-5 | ASRLRVGGNQPQH
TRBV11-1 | ASSPGGTIYEQY
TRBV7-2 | ASSFSIANEKLF
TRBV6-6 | ASRQEDRAYSPLH
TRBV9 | ASSVEGGLYTEAF
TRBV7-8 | ASSSHLAETHNEQF
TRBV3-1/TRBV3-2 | ASSQAGLNTDTQY
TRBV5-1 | ASSLRDSQMNTEAF
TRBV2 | ASSIGLLEQF
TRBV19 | ASSLGTGSADIQY
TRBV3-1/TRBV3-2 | ASSQDWAGNTEAF
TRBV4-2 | ASSRLLSGRGGGANVLT
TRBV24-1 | ATSDFHRGGYT
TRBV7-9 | ASSDSVGYRGNYGYT
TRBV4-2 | ASSHQQGKEQF
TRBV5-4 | ASSLGTLSSYEQY
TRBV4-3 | ASSQDINYNEQF
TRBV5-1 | ASSLGLDRANVLT
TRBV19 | ASSIGHSQYQPQH
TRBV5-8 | ASSLGGGLNTEAF
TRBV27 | ASSPGTRMKETQY
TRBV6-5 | ASSTLLSTDTQY
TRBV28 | ASSSSTGTGF
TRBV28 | ASSFRQGINQPQH
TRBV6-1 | ASSEGPGFQETQY
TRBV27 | ASRTGTGLYGYT
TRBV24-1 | ATSEVGLNEQY
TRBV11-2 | ASSLDRRVNEQY
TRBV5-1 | ASSSGQGSGNTIY
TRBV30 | AGTGTGGEQY
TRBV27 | ASSFRPTSGKDYNEQF
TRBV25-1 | ASSERLAGVDEQF
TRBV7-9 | ASSSFQGTPYEQY
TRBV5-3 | ARSPTGPFYEQY
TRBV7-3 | ASSQDRAGEAF
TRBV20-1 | SASFSGGTQPQH
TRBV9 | ASSSRTSIDTQY
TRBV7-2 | ASSPPPSGGGELF
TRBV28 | ASSLRGGGPTQY
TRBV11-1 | ASTATGQGPDTQY
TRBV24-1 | ATSGTDLMNTEAF
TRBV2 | ASSALLAGGQRSDTQY
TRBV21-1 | ASSKAYNGSGRAPETQY
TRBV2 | ASGGGTDQPQH
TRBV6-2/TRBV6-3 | ASSSDIVETQY
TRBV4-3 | ASSQDATGANTEAF
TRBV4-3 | ASSQGTSGFYEQY
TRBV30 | AWSGQILYGYT
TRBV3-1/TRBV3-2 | ASSRQAGGYNEQF
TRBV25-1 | ASSMTGGGEF
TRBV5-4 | ATTLGGGIELSEQF
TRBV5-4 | ASSLVLAGGSGELF
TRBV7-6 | ASSPVGTGGTYEQY
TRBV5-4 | ASSLVPLAEDNEQF
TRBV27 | ASSLRTGGLYNEQF
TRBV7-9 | ASSYRRDSVSYEQY
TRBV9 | ASSVEAGLNQETQY